The T cell receptor beta chain described here comes from a study of blood T cell repertoires in COVID-19. Study background: The United States, Italy and Spain were the sources of the acute and convalescent COVID-19 samples.

Per germline, CDR1 SNHLY and CDR2 FYNNEI. V was shortened by 5 bases and J by 5 bases, with 18 bases between the two germline ends. CDR3 length equals 15 residues. In the study's own analysis: Scientists estimated how many nucleated cells there were by amplifying reference gene primers. This table comes from immunoSEQ multiplex PCR, and its TCRdb copy is limited to in-frame clones, with some not included. The DNA was the basis for D and trimming; V, J and clone size are from that table. The data contain roughly 67,000 clones, roughly 90% of them singletons. The sequencing sample was made of peripheral blood. V usage is TRBV2 and J usage is TRBJ2-5; tentative D call: TRBD2 (6 bases). The clonotype was recovered from a woman aged 60-70 years with acute or convalescent COVID-19. This CDR3 reads CASSKSAARGETQYF. CDR3 nucleotide sequence: TGTGCCAGCAGTAAGTCGGCCGCACGGGGGGAGACCCAGTACTTC.